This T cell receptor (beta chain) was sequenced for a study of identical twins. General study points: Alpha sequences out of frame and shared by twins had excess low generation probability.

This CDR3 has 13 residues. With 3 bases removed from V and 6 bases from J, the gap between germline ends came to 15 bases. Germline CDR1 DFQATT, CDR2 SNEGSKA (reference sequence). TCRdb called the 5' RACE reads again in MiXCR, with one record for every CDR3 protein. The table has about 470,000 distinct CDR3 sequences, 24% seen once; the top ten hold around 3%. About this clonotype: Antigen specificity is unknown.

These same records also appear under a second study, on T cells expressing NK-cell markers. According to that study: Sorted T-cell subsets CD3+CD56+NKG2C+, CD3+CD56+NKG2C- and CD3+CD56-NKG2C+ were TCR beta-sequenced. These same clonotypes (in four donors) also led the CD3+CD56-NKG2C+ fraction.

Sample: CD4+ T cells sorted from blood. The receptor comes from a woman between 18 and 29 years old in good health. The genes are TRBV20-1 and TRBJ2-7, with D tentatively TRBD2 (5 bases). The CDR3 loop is CSASRGYGGEQYF. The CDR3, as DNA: TGCAGTGCTAGCCGCGGGTACGGAGGCGAGCAGTACTTC.